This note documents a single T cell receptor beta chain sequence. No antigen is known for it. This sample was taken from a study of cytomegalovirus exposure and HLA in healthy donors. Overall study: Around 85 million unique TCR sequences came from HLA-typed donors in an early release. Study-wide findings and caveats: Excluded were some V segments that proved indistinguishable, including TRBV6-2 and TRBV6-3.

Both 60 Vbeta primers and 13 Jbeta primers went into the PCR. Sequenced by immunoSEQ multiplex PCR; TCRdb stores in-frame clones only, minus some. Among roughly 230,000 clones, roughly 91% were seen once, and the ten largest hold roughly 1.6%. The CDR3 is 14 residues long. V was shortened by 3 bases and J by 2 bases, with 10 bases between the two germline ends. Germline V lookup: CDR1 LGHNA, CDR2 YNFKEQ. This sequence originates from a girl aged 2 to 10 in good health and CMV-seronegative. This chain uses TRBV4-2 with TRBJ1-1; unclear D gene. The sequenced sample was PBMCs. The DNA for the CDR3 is TGTGCCAGCAGCCAGGGCGCTATTAACACTGAAGCTTTCTTT. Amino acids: CASSQGAINTEAFF.